The entry below describes one T cell receptor (beta chain). Under the authors' procedure: Scientists estimated how many nucleated cells there were by amplifying reference gene primers. The table came from immunoSEQ multiplex PCR; TCRdb's copy has only in-frame clones and leaves some out. V and J calls plus clone size are reproduced from that table; the DNA served to infer D and trimming. This sample has roughly 160,000 clones, with roughly 88% found just once. These data come from a study of blood T cell repertoires in COVID-19. Germline CDR1 and CDR2: SGHRS and YFSETQ. J gave up 5 bases and V 7 bases, and 7 bases lay outside the gene matches. CDR3 size: 13 residues.

The TCR sequence derives from a man aged 18 to 35 with acute or convalescent COVID-19. The material sequenced was peripheral blood. J is TRBJ2-5 and V is TRBV5-1; 8 bases are shared with TRBD2. The CDR3 loop reads CASGQRGGETQYF. DNA of the CDR3: TGCGCCAGCGGTCAACGCGGGGGGGAGACCCAGTACTTC.